This TCR beta chain was profiled in a study of response to subunit inactivated influenza vaccine. TCRdb processed the RT-PCR reads anew with MiXCR; each CDR3 protein has one entry. The repertoire holds 650,000 to 800,000 distinct CDR3 sequences, with approximately 15% as singletons. Study-wide results and caveats: Authors suggested that a seasonal influenza vaccination recruits few new T cells each time.

This clonotype occurred many times. Its specificity is not known. The sequenced sample was PBMCs from blood, obtained approximately 15 days before vaccination. The receptor comes from a man aged 50 or older who received an inactivated influenza vaccine.

The DNA of the CDR3 is TGTGCCAGCAGCCGGGGACAGCGACAAGAGACCCAGTACTTC. It encodes CASSRGQRQETQYF. The chain couples TRBV7-9 to TRBJ2-5, with TRBD1 matching 7 bases. The V and J ends lost 5 bases and 2 bases, in that order; junction bases with no gene match: 5. Germline lookup yields CDR1 SEHNR and CDR2 FQNEAQ (reference sequence). The CDR3 covers 14 residues.